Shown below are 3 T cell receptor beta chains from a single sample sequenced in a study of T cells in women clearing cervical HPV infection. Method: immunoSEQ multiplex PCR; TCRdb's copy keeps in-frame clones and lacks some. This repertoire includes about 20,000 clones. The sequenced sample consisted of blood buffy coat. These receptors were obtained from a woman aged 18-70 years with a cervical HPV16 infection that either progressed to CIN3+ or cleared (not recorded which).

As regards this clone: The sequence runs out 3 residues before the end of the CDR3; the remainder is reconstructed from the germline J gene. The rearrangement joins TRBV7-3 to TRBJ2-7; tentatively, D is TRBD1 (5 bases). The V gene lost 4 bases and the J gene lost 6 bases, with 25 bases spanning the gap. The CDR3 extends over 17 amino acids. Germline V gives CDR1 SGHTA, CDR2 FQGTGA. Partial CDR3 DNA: TGTGCCAGCAGCTCGCAGGCCCCCGACAGTGGGCTCGGCGAG. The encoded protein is CASSSQAPDSGLGE. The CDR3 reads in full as CASSSQAPDSGLGEQYF.

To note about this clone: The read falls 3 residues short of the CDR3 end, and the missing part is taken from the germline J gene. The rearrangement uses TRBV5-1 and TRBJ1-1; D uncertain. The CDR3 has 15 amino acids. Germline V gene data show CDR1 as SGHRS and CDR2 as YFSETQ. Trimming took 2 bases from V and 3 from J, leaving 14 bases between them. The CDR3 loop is CASSFSHPTDTEAFF. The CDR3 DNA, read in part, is TGCGCCAGCAGCTTTAGTCACCCAACGGACACTGAA.

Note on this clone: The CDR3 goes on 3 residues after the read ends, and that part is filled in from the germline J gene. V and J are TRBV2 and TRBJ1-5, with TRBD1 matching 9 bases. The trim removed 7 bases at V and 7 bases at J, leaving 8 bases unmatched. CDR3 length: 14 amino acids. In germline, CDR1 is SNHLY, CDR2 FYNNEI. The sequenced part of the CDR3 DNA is TGTGCCAGCACCGACAGGGGGTATGGGCAGCCC. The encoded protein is CASTDRGYGQP. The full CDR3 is CASTDRGYGQPQHF.